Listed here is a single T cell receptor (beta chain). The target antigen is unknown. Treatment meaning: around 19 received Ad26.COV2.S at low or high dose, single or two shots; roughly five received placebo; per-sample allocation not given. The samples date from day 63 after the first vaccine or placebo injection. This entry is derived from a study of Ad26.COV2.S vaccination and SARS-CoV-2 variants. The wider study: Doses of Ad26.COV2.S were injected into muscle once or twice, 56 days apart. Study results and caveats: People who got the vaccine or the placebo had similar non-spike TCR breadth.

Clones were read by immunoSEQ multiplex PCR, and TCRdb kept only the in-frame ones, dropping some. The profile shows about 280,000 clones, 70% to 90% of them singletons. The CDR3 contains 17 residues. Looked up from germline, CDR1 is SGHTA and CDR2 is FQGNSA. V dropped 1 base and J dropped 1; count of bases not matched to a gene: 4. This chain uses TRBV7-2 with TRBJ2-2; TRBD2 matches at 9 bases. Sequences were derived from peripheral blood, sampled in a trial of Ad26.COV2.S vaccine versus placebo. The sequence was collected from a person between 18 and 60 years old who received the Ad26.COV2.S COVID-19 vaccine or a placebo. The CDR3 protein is CASSLVPSGMNTGELFF. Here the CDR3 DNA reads TGTGCCAGCAGCTTAGTTCCTAGCGGGATGAACACCGGGGAGCTGTTTTTT.